The clone carrying this T cell receptor (beta chain) was counted a few times. The time point here: pre-sensitization, week 0. This sample's treatment: therapeutic diphenylcyclopropenone sensitization with weekly scalp DPC. The junction had 1 base not matched to a gene; V was cut back by 0 bases and J by 5 bases. There are 13 residues in the CDR3. Germline CDR1 LGHNA, CDR2 YSLEER. This sample was taken from a study of human T cells and chemical hapten exposure. Study overall: Patients' scalps got diphenylcyclopropenone weekly throughout the roughly 25-week study. The patch tests put 0.01% DPC on the skin of the upper back and were read 6 days later.

Unique molecular identifiers were attached to individual cDNA molecules within the library. TCRdb ran MiXCR on the RACE reads and lists one entry per CDR3 protein. This sample has about 120,000 distinct CDR3 sequences, with approximately 12% found just once. Sequencing was performed on whole blood, taken in connection with sensitization to the hapten diphenylcyclopropenone (DPC). The sequence came from a woman between 18 and 29 years old with alopecia areata. Some clones in this sample may be carry-over from other donors' samples. J is TRBJ2-7 and V is TRBV4-3; 7 bases map to TRBD2. CDR3: CASSQDRGDEQYF. CDR3 nucleotides: TGCGCCAGCAGCCAAGATCGGGGGGACGAGCAGTACTTC.